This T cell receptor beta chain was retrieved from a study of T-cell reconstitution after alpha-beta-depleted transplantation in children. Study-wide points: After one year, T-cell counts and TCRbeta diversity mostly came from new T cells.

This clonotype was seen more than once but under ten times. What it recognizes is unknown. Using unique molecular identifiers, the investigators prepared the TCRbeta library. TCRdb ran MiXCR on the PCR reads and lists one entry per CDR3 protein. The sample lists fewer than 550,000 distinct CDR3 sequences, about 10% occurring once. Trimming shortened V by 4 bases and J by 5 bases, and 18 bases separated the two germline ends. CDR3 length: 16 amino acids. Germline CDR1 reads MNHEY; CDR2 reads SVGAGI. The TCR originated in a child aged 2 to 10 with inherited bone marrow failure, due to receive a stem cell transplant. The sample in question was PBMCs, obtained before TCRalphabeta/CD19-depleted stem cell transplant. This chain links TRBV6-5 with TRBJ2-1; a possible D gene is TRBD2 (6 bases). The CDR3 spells CASSSEEGTIHNEQFF. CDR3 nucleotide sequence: TGTGCCAGCAGTTCCGAGGAGGGGACGATCCACAATGAGCAGTTCTTC.